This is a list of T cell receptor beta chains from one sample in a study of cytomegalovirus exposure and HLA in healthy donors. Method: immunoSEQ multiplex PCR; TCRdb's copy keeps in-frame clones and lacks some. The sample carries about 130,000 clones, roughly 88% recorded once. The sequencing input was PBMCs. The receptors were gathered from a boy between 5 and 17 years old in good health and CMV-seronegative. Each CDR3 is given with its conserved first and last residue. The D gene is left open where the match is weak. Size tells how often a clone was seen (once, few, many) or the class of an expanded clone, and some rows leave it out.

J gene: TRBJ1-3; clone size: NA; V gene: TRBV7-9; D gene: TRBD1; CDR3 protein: CASSKGQGGTIYF; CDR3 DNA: TGTGCCAGCAGTAAAGGACAGGGAGGCACCATATATTTT
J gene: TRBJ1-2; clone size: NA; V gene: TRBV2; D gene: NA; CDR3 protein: CASSGEDYGYTF; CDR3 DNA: TGTGCCAGCAGTGGGGAGGACTATGGCTACACCTTC
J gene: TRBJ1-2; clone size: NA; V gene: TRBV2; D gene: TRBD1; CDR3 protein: CASRQGPVNYGYPF; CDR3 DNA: TGTGCCAGCCGACAGGGGCCGGTTAACTATGGCTACCCCTTC
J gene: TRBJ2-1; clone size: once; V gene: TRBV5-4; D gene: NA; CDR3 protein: CASRIRQDYNEQFF; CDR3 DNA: TGTGCCAGCAGGATACGACAGGATTACAATGAGCAGTTCTTC
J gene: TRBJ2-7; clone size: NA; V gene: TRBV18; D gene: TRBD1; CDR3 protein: CASSPRDSYEQYF; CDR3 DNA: TGTGCCAGCTCACCTCGGGACAGCTACGAGCAGTACTTC
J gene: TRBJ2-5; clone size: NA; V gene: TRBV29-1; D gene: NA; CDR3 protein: CSAGDRGTPRETQYF; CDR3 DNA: TGCAGCGCCGGAGACCGGGGGACGCCCAGAGAGACCCAGTACTTC
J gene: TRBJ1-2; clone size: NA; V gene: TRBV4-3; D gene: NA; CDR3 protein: CASSQVEGYYGYTF; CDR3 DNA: TGCGCCAGCAGCCAAGTGGAGGGGTACTATGGCTACACCTTC
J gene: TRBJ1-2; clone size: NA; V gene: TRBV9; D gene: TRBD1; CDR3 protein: CASTRDRGDAGYTF; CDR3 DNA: TGTGCCAGCACTCGGGACAGGGGGGACGCTGGCTACACCTTC
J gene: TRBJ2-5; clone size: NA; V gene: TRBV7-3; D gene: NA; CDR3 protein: CASSNMLAQETQYF; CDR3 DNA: TGTGCCAGCAGTAACATGCTAGCCCAAGAGACCCAGTACTTC
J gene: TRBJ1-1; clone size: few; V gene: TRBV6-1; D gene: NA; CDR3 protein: CASRVITGKAEAFF; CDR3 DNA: TGTGCCAGCAGAGTAATCACAGGGAAGGCTGAAGCTTTCTTT
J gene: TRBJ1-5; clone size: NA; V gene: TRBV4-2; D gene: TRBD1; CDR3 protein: CASSQASGQGNQPQHF; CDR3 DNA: TGTGCCAGCAGCCAAGCCTCGGGACAGGGCAATCAGCCCCAGCATTTT
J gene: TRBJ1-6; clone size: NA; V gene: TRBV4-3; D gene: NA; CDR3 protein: CASSQDRRGSDSPLHF; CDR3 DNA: TGCGCCAGCAGCCAAGATCGTCGGGGATCCGATTCACCCCTCCACTTT
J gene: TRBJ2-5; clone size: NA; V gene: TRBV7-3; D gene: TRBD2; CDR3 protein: CASSLRSGLAQETQYF; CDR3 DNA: TGTGCCAGCAGCTTACGATCGGGACTAGCCCAAGAGACCCAGTACTTC
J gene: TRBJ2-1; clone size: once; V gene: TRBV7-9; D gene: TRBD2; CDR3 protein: CASSGTSGRYNEQFF; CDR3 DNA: TGTGCCAGCAGCGGAACTAGCGGGAGATACAATGAGCAGTTCTTC
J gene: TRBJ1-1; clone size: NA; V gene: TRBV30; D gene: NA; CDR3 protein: CAWSVLSNTEAFF; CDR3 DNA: TGTGCCTGGAGTGTTCTAAGCAACACTGAAGCTTTCTTT
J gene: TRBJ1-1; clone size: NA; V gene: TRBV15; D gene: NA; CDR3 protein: CATSRDGTNTEAFF; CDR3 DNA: TGTGCCACCAGCAGAGACGGTACGAACACTGAAGCTTTCTTT
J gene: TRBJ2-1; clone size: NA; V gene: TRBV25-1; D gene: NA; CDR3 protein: CASSEVRTDSYNEQFF; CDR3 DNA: TGTGCCAGCAGTGAAGTTCGTACAGACTCCTACAATGAGCAGTTCTTC
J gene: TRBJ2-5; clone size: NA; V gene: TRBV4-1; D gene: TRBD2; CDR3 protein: CASSPGAREGRETQYF; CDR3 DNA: TGCGCCAGCAGTCCCGGGGCGCGGGAGGGTCGGGAGACCCAGTACTTC
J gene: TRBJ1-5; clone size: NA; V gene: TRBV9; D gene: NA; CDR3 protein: CASSVAVNQPQHF; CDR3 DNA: TGTGCCAGCAGCGTAGCGGTCAATCAGCCCCAGCATTTT
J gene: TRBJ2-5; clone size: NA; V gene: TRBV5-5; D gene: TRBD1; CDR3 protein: CASSLSDRDLQTQYF; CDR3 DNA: TGTGCCAGCAGCCTCTCGGACAGGGACTTGCAGACCCAGTACTTC
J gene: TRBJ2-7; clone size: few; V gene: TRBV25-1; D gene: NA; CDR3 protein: CASSDPGQYEQYF; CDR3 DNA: TGTGCCAGCAGTGACCCAGGACAGTACGAGCAGTACTTC
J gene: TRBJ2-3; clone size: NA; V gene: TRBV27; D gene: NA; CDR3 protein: CASSLGGDTQYF; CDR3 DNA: TGTGCCAGCAGTTTAGGGGGGGATACGCAGTATTTT
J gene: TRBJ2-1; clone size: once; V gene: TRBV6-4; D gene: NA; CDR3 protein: CASSALRTSNEQFF; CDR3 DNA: TGTGCCAGCAGTGCCTTGCGCACTTCCAATGAGCAGTTCTTC
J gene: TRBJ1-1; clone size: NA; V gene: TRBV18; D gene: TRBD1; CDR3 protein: CASSSDRGAEAFF; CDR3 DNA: TGTGCCAGCTCCTCCGACAGGGGCGCTGAAGCTTTCTTT
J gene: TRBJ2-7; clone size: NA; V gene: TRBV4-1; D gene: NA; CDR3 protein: CASSQGGAGFSYEQYF; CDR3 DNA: TGCGCCAGCAGCCAAGGGGGCGCAGGGTTCTCCTACGAGCAGTACTTC
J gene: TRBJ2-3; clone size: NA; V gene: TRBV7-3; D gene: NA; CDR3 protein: CASSLQGYTDTQYF; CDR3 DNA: TGTGCCAGCAGCTTGCAGGGGTACACAGATACGCAGTATTTT
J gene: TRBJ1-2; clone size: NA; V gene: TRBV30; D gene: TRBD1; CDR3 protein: CACPTPGGYGYTF; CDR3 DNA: TGTGCCTGTCCCACCCCAGGGGGTTATGGCTACACCTTC
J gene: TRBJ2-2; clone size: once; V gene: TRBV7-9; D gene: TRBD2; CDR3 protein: CASSLRPAGEDGELFF; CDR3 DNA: TGTGCCAGCAGCTTAAGGCCAGCGGGAGAGGACGGGGAGCTGTTTTTT
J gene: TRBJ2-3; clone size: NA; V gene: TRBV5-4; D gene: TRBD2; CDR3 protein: CASSSKTSGVLTDTQYF; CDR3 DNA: TGTGCCAGCAGCTCGAAGACTAGCGGCGTTCTCACAGATACGCAGTATTTT
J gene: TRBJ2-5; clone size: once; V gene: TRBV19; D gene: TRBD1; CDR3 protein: CASSVDRGQETQYF; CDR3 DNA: TGTGCCAGTAGTGTGGACAGGGGCCAAGAGACCCAGTACTTC
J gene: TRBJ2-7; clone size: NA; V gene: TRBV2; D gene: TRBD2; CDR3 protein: CASSESLAVSYEQYF; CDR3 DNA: TGTGCCAGCAGTGAAAGTCTAGCGGTCTCCTACGAGCAGTACTTC
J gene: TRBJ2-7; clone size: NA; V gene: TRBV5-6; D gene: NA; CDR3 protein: CASSFLSEQYF; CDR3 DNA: TGTGCCAGCAGCTTTCTTTCCGAGCAGTACTTC
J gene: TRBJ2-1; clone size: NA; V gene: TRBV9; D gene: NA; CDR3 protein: CASSVAQGNEQFF; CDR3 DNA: TGTGCCAGCAGCGTAGCGCAGGGAAATGAGCAGTTCTTC
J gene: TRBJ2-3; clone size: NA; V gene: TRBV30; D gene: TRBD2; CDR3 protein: CAWSVYRTSGRSDTQYF; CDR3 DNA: TGTGCCTGGAGTGTATACCGGACTAGCGGAAGATCAGATACGCAGTATTTT
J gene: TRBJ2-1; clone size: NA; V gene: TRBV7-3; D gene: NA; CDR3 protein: CASSPPGSAYNEQFF; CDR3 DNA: TGTGCCAGCAGCCCCCCGGGAAGCGCCTACAATGAGCAGTTCTTC
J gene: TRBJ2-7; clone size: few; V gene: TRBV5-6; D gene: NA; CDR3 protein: CASSLIVSYEQYF; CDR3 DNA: TGTGCCAGCAGCTTGATAGTCTCCTACGAGCAGTACTTC
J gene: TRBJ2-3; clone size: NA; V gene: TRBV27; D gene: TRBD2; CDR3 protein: CASSGSTSGGSDTQYF; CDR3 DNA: TGTGCCAGCAGTGGGTCGACTAGCGGGGGATCAGATACGCAGTATTTT
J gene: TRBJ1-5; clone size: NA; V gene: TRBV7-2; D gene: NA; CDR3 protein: CASSLAPPSFPNQPQHF; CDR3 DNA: TGTGCCAGCAGCTTAGCGCCACCGAGTTTCCCCAATCAGCCCCAGCATTTT
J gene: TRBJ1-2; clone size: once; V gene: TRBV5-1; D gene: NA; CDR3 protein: CASSLGQGHGGYTF; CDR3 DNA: TGCGCCAGCAGCTTGGGCCAGGGCCACGGTGGCTACACCTTC
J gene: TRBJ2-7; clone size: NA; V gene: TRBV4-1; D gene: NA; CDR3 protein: CASSQGPGEWQYF; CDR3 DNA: TGCGCCAGCAGCCAAGGCCCCGGGGAGTGGCAGTACTTC
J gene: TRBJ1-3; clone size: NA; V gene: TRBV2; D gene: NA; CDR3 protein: CASSVGGSGNTIYF; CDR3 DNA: TGTGCCAGCAGTGTGGGGGGCTCTGGAAACACCATATATTTT